This T cell receptor (beta chain) comes out of a study of response to subunit inactivated influenza vaccine. TCRdb redid the calling of the RT-PCR reads with MiXCR, one entry per CDR3 protein. The sample includes roughly 700,000 distinct CDR3 sequences, about a sixth of them seen just once. Germline loops: CDR1 MNHEY, CDR2 SMNVEV (reference sequence). This CDR3 has 16 residues. Losses at the gene ends were 1 base for V and 4 bases for J; bases not matched to a gene: 7. This clonotype has more than one count but fewer than ten. The rearrangement uses TRBV27 and TRBJ2-7; 10 nucleotides match TRBD2. The clonotype was recovered from a man aged 50-60 years who received an inactivated influenza vaccine. Sequencing was performed on PBMCs from blood, taken less than 13 days after vaccination. The CDR3 reads CASSLFPSGSWYEQYF. The CDR3 region has the DNA TGTGCCAGCAGTTTATTTCCTAGCGGGAGTTGGTACGAGCAGTACTTC.